This T cell receptor beta chain was retrieved from a study of CD8 T cells in Susac syndrome. Study outcomes and limitations: The relatively small number of individuals in the TCR sequencing and HLA analysis was acknowledged by the study.

Controls were drawn from healthy donors and were matched for age and sex. About this clonotype: Its antigen is currently unknown.

An amount of RNA that ranged from about 0.45 to 1 ug was reverse transcribed with random hexamers. A single record per CDR3 protein comes from TCRdb applying MiXCR to the immunoSEQ multiplex PCR reads. The sample has tens of thousands of distinct CDR3 sequences; roughly 93% are singletons. The sample was CD8+ T cells from PBMCs. The TCR was taken from a human donor in good health.

The chain's CDR3 is CASSQDLGSTDTQYF. The CDR3 DNA reads as TGTGCCAGCAGCCAAGATTTGGGGAGCACAGATACGCAGTATTTT. This chain connects TRBV3-1 to TRBJ2-3; D remains ambiguous. Trimming left V 0 bases short and J 0 bases short, with 7 bases between. The CDR3 is 15 amino acids. Germline CDR1 is LGHDT and CDR2 is YNNKEL (reference sequence).